The 32 T cell receptor beta chains presented below share a single source sample, sequenced in a study of human T cells and chemical hapten exposure. MiXCR, applied by TCRdb to the RACE reads, yields one record per CDR3 protein. The table has over 130,000 distinct CDR3 sequences, around 11% seen once; the top ten hold 1.2% to 1.5%. Time point meaning: patch test 2, 6 weeks after DPC sensitization. Indicated treatment: therapeutic diphenylcyclopropenone sensitization with weekly scalp DPC. The sample here was whole blood, taken in connection with sensitization to the hapten diphenylcyclopropenone (DPC). The receptor set was obtained from a woman in her forties or fifties with alopecia areata. Some clones in this sample may be carry-over from other donors' samples.

The rearrangement joins TRBV23-1 to TRBJ2-1, with unresolved D. TRBV23-1 belongs to the ORF category, with a function that is uncertain. The V and J ends lost 0 bases and 7 bases respectively, with 13 bases between them. There are 15 residues in the CDR3. CDR3 sequence reads: CASSQSPRTENEQFF. DNA of the CDR3: TGCGCCAGCAGTCAATCCCCACGGACGGAAAATGAGCAGTTCTTC.

The chain carries TRBV7-2 and TRBJ2-1, with TRBD2 identical over 9 bases. The germline gives CDR1 SGHTA, CDR2 FQGNSA. The V gene end was trimmed by 5 bases and the J gene end by 7 bases; junction bases not matched to a gene: 9. The CDR3 contains 15 residues. CDR3 DNA sequence: TGTGCCAGCAGCACAGGGGCTAGCGGGATGAATGAGCAGTTCTTC. It yields the protein CASSTGASGMNEQFF.

This clonotype occurred a few times. The CDR3 sequence: CASSPGQGFREQYF. For the CDR3, the DNA is TGTGCCAGCAGTCCTGGACAGGGATTTCGAGAGCAGTACTTC. The rearrangement links TRBV27 to TRBJ2-7; 8 bases align to TRBD1. Germline CDR1 and CDR2: MNHEY and SMNVEV (reference sequence). The CDR3 extends over 14 amino acids. The J segment lost 7 bases and the V segment lost 5 bases, leaving 10 bases of the junction unmatched.

This clonotype was picked up a small number of times. The genes are TRBV2 and TRBJ2-1; 8 bases line up with TRBD1. J gave up 6 bases and V 9 bases, and 4 bases lay outside the gene matches. CDR3 size: 12 residues. Germline CDR1 reads SNHLY; CDR2 reads FYNNEI. The CDR3 region is CARSTGGNEQFF. The CDR3, as DNA: TGTGCCAGGTCCACAGGGGGCAATGAGCAGTTCTTC.

Of note for this clonotype: This may arise from a read error, as a much more abundant clone is one base away. This chain connects TRBV12-3 or TRBV12-4 to TRBJ2-7; D gene unclear. This CDR3 region has 13 residues. Trimming took 2 bases from V and 2 from J, leaving 7 bases between them. This chain's CDR3 is CASSLTVPYEQYF. The CDR3 nucleotides read TGTGCCAGCAGTTTAACAGTCCCCTACGAGCAGTACTTC.

CDR3 in amino acids: CAISVGTGGQAGPQHF. The CDR3 DNA sequence: TGTGCCATCAGTGTGGGGACAGGGGGCCAGGCAGGGCCCCAGCATTTT. The genes are TRBV10-3 and TRBJ1-5, with TRBD1 matching over 12 bases. The ends lost 4 bases at V and 9 bases at J; junction bases unmatched: 10. The CDR3 extends over 16 amino acids. Germline CDR1 and CDR2: ENHRY and SYGVKD.

A word on this clonotype: An end of the junction does not agree with germline; a read error may underlie this. Here the CDR3 DNA reads TGTGCCAGCAGTTTGCCTAGCGGGAGATTCCAAGAGATCCAGTACTTC. This codes for CASSLPSGRFQEIQYF. The chain combines TRBV28 with TRBJ2-5; 10 bases map to TRBD2. The CDR3 totals 16 residues. Germline V gene data show CDR1 as MDHEN and CDR2 as SYDVKM.

The chain has TRBV5-4 and TRBJ2-1, with TRBD2 matching over 12 bases. V gave up 0 bases and J gave up 7 bases; unmatched junction bases: 5. From germline, CDR1 is SGHNT and CDR2 YYREEE (reference sequence). CDR3 length equals 16 residues. CDR3 protein: CASSLALAGGKNEQFF. The CDR3 DNA follows: TGTGCCAGCAGCTTGGCACTAGCGGGAGGTAAGAATGAGCAGTTCTTC.

This clonotype has only a few counts. The gene calls are TRBV10-3 and TRBJ1-6; no clear D gene. V shed 2 bases and J shed 5 bases, with 7 bases lying between them. The CDR3 is 14 amino acids. The germline V gene has CDR1 ENHRY and CDR2 SYGVKD. CDR3 in DNA: TGTGCCATCAGTGAGGGACGGGATAATTCACCCCTCCACTTT. The encoded protein is CAISEGRDNSPLHF.

This clonotype showed up just a few times. This chain links TRBV5-1 with TRBJ2-7, with TRBD2 as a possible D gene (5 bases). V lost 0 bases, J lost 6 bases, and 7 bases lay in between. The CDR3 length is 12 residues. Germline-derived CDR1 and CDR2 are SGHRS and YFSETQ. The CDR3 nucleotides read TGCGCCAGCAGCTTGGGAGGGCCCGAGCAGTACTTC. Translating gives CASSLGGPEQYF.

This clonotype was seen many times. The J gene is TRBJ1-4, the V gene TRBV7-9; 8 nucleotides line up with TRBD1. Germline V gives CDR1 SEHNR, CDR2 FQNEAQ (reference sequence). The CDR3 covers 15 residues. The V gene end was trimmed by 5 bases and the J gene end by 4 bases; junction bases not matched to a gene: 6. The CDR3 nucleotides are TGTGCCAGCAGCCCGAGGACAGGGTATAATGAAAAACTGTTTTTT. Translated: CASSPRTGYNEKLFF.

This clonotype was picked up a small number of times. The chain uses TRBV21-1 and TRBJ2-7. TRBV21-1 is a recognized pseudogene. The CDR3 runs to 13 residues. CDR3 sequence reads: CASSKEVLYEQYF. The CDR3, as DNA: TGTGCCAGCAGCAAAGAGGTCCTCTACGAGCAGTACTTC.

This clonotype was observed many times. CDR3 in DNA: TGTGCCAGCAGCGTATTGGACAGCTCGAACACTGAAGCTTTCTTT. Its translation is CASSVLDSSNTEAFF. The rearrangement uses TRBV9 and TRBJ1-1; TRBD1 is a possible D gene (6 bases). The CDR3 consists of 15 residues. From germline, CDR1 is SGDLS and CDR2 YYNGEE. Trimming removed 1 base at V and 1 base at J, with 11 bases between.

The chain carries TRBV20-1 and TRBJ1-6, with 7 nucleotides matching TRBD1. The CDR3 spans 13 residues. Germline V gene sequence: CDR1 DFQATT, CDR2 SNEGSKA (reference sequence). Trimming at V came to 4 bases and at J to 14 bases, leaving 11 bases not matched to a gene. The CDR3 sequence: CSATQEGAGSLHF. The CDR3 coding sequence is TGCAGTGCTACCCAGGAGGGGGCTGGATCCCTCCACTTT.

The V gene is TRBV5-1, the J gene TRBJ1-2, with D possibly being TRBD1 (6 bases). Germline CDR1 SGHRS, CDR2 YFSETQ. CDR3 length: 16 amino acids. Deletions cut 0 bases from V and 2 bases from J, with 14 bases between. CDR3 in DNA: TGCGCCAGCAGCTTGGCCTTGGACAGAACGAACTATGGCTACACCTTC. Translating it yields CASSLALDRTNYGYTF. The full variable domain, with the rest looked up from reference TRBV5-1 and TRBJ1-2, is KAGVTQTPRYLIKTRGQQVTLSCSPISGHRSVSWYQQTPGQGLQFLFEYFSETQRNKGNFPGRFSGRQFSNSRSEMNVSTLELGDSALYLCASSLALDRTNYGYTFGSGTRLTVV.

This clonotype was counted a few times. The V and J genes are TRBV4-3 and TRBJ1-1; D is ambiguous. Germline V CDR1 and CDR2: LGHNA, YSLEER. Trimming removed 3 bases from V and 3 bases from J, with 14 bases in between. The CDR3 runs to 15 residues. The CDR3 protein is CASSQQAQRDTEAFF. The DNA of the CDR3 is TGCGCCAGCAGCCAGCAGGCGCAACGGGACACTGAAGCTTTCTTT.

There are many counts of this clonotype. The chain has TRBV28 and TRBJ1-3; the D gene is possibly TRBD1 (5 bases). This CDR3 spans 14 amino acids. The germline V gene has CDR1 MDHEN and CDR2 SYDVKM. V gave up 6 bases and J gave up 0 bases, with 9 bases separating them. CDR3 nucleotides: TGTGCCAGCAGCCGGGACGGCTCTGGAAACACCATATATTTT. Protein sequence: CASSRDGSGNTIYF.

This clonotype was seen ten or more times. V is TRBV10-3 and J is TRBJ2-7; 12 nucleotides align to TRBD1. Germline V gene sequence: CDR1 ENHRY, CDR2 SYGVKD. V was pared by 8 bases and J by 5 bases, with 7 bases of the junction left unmatched. The CDR3 is 14 amino acids. The CDR3 loop reads CAIGLGTGGNEQYF. The CDR3 nucleotides are TGTGCCATCGGTCTTGGGACAGGGGGCAACGAGCAGTACTTC.

This clonotype was observed a handful of times. The chain couples TRBV24-1 to TRBJ1-1, with TRBD1 matching 12 bases. The trim removed 5 bases at V and 10 bases at J, leaving 4 bases unmatched. This CDR3 is built from 13 residues. CDR1 is KGHDR and CDR2 is SFDVKD in the germline V gene. CDR3 nucleotide sequence: TGTGCCACCAGTGCTCCGGGACAGGGGGCAGCTTTCTTT. Amino acid sequence: CATSAPGQGAAFF.

This clonotype was seen only a few times. V and J are TRBV6-6 and TRBJ2-2; 7 bases line up with TRBD2. This CDR3 spans 14 amino acids. In germline, CDR1 is MNHNY, CDR2 SVGAGI (reference sequence). The trim removed 2 bases at V and 5 bases at J, leaving 2 bases unmatched. In DNA form, the CDR3 reads TGTGCCAGCAGTTACAACGGGAGGACCGGGGAGCTGTTTTTT. Protein product: CASSYNGRTGELFF.

The chain's CDR3 is CASSSPSTANTGELFF. In DNA form, the CDR3 reads TGTGCCAGCAGCTCCCCTTCTACAGCGAACACCGGGGAGCTGTTTTTT. This chain links TRBV5-5 with TRBJ2-2, with D unclear. Trimming cost V 3 bases and J 0 bases, with 12 bases left between them. In germline, CDR1 is SGHKS, CDR2 YYEKEE (reference sequence). CDR3 size: 16 residues.

This clonotype showed up many times. V gene TRBV29-1 combines with J gene TRBJ2-7, with 7 bases aligning to TRBD2. The V gene end was trimmed by 2 bases and the J gene end by 2 bases; junction bases not matched to a gene: 6. The CDR3 totals 14 residues. The germline V gene has CDR1 SQVTM and CDR2 ANQGSEA. The CDR3 here is CSVERRGSTYEQYF. The CDR3 nucleotides are TGCAGCGTTGAAAGGCGGGGGTCCACCTACGAGCAGTACTTC.

This clonotype came up many times. The rearrangement joins TRBV6-2 or TRBV6-3 to TRBJ2-2, with D unclear. V was trimmed by 2 bases and J by 7 bases, leaving 11 bases between them. Germline V gene sequence: CDR1 MNHEY, CDR2 SVGEGT. This CDR3 contains 14 residues. The CDR3 DNA reads as TGTGCCAGCAGTTACATGAGTCAAAGCGGGGAGCTGTTTTTT. Residues: CASSYMSQSGELFF.

The V gene is TRBV6-2 or TRBV6-3, the J gene TRBJ2-1; 8 nucleotides agree with TRBD2. The germline gives CDR1 MNHEY, CDR2 SVGEGT. This CDR3 region has 19 residues. The J segment lost 3 bases and the V segment lost 0 bases, leaving 13 bases of the junction unmatched. In DNA, the CDR3 is TGTGCCAGCAGTTACTCCCAGCGGGAGCTCCCTAGATACTACAATGAGCAGTTCTTC. Protein: CASSYSQRELPRYYNEQFF.

This rearrangement joins TRBV14 to TRBJ1-4; 7 bases match TRBD1. Unmatched junction bases numbered 10, after V lost 4 bases and J lost 8 bases. The germline gives CDR1 SGHDN, CDR2 FVKESK. This CDR3 has 15 amino acids. In nucleotides, the CDR3 is TGTGCCAGCAGCCGCAAACAGGGGATGGAAGAAAAACTGTTTTTT. Residues: CASSRKQGMEEKLFF.

The chain links TRBV30 to TRBJ2-1, with TRBD2 as a possible D gene (6 bases). V was clipped by 0 bases and J by 9 bases, with 18 bases between them. Germline CDR1 and CDR2: GTSNPN and SVGIG (reference sequence). The CDR3 loop spans 15 amino acids. In DNA, the CDR3 is TGTGCCTGGAGTGTAATAGGAGGGGTCTCAATTGAGCAGTTCTTC. It specifies CAWSVIGGVSIEQFF.

The V call is TRBV20-1, the J call TRBJ2-3, with TRBD2 matching 7 bases. The CDR3 contains 16 residues. J gave up 5 bases and V 4 bases, and 15 bases lay outside the gene matches. CDR1 and CDR2 (germline): DFQATT, SNEGSKA (reference sequence). The CDR3 DNA reads TGCAGTGCTAATGAGGATATGGTAAAGCGGGGAGATACGCAGTATTTT. Amino acids: CSANEDMVKRGDTQYF.

This clonotype was seen many times. This CDR3 reads CSASSGVPTYEQYF. Written as DNA, the CDR3 is TGCAGTGCTAGTTCGGGAGTACCAACCTACGAGCAGTACTTC. This sequence joins TRBV20-1 and TRBJ2-7, with a tentative D call TRBD2 (6 bases). This CDR3 is 14 amino acids long. V lost 3 bases and J lost 2, with 14 bases in between. Germline V lookup: CDR1 DFQATT, CDR2 SNEGSKA (reference sequence).

Ten or more counts support this clonotype. J is TRBJ2-3 and V is TRBV20-1, with 12 bases fitting TRBD2. The V gene end was trimmed by 2 bases and the J gene end by 3 bases; junction bases not matched to a gene: 0. The germline CDR1 and CDR2 sequences are DFQATT and SNEGSKA (reference sequence). The length of the CDR3 is 14 residues. The CDR3 loop reads CSARLAGGTDTQYF. The CDR3 DNA follows: TGCAGTGCTAGACTAGCGGGAGGGACAGATACGCAGTATTTT.

At least ten counts were recorded for this clonotype. The gene calls are TRBV5-1 and TRBJ2-1, with D possibly TRBD2 on 6 matching bases. Trimming took 2 bases from V and 1 from J, leaving 16 bases between them. The CDR3 contains 17 residues. Germline values: CDR1 SGHRS, CDR2 YFSETQ. For the CDR3, the DNA is TGCGCCAGCAGCTTCGGATCTGCGGGGTCGTCCTACAATGAGCAGTTCTTC. Amino acid sequence: CASSFGSAGSSYNEQFF. Full variable domain (remainder filled in from reference TRBV5-1 and TRBJ2-1): KAGVTQTPRYLIKTRGQQVTLSCSPISGHRSVSWYQQTPGQGLQFLFEYFSETQRNKGNFPGRFSGRQFSNSRSEMNVSTLELGDSALYLCASSFGSAGSSYNEQFFGPGTRLTVL.

The V and J genes are TRBV29-1 and TRBJ1-5; possibly TRBD1 for D (5 bases). Germline CDR1 and CDR2: SQVTM and ANQGSEA. The V end lost 6 bases, the J end lost 7 bases, and 16 bases lay between the germline ends. CDR3 length equals 13 residues. The CDR3 DNA reads as TGCAGCGTCTCCCCCGGGGGTAACCAGCCCCAGCATTTT. Protein sequence: CSVSPGGNQPQHF.

This clonotype showed up just a few times. This chain joins TRBV18 and TRBJ1-2, with D perhaps TRBD1 (5 bases). CDR3 length: 15 amino acids. Germline V gene data show CDR1 as KGHSH and CDR2 as LQKENI. V was clipped by 0 bases and J by 4 bases, with 12 bases between them. The CDR3 loop reads CASSPPGGALYGYTF. Here the CDR3 DNA reads TGTGCCAGCTCACCACCGGGAGGGGCCCTCTATGGCTACACCTTC.